This TCR beta chain was identified during a study of shared clonotypes between healthy human individuals. Points from the study as a whole: Memory subsets generally showed lower estimated richness than naive subsets. A small donor pool kept down the genetic and exposure-history diversity that was represented. Blood alone was sampled, and tissue repertoires likely differ.

Profiled with immunoSEQ multiplex PCR; TCRdb holds only in-frame clones, not every one. The sample has about 1.1 million clones; 77% are singletons. For this clone: Its antigen is unknown.

CDR3 length equals 15 residues. V shed 3 bases, J shed 3 bases, and the junction held 4 bases outside the gene matches. Germline CDR1 is SGHRS and CDR2 is YFSETQ. Splitting of CD4+ cells produced CD45RA+ naive and CD45RA-negative memory subsets. The gene calls are TRBV5-1 and TRBJ2-5; the match to TRBD2 covers 11 bases. Material: memory CD4+ T cells from PBMCs. Regarding subset: CD45RA-negative fraction. This receptor was obtained from a man between 18 and 29 years old in good health. Some clones in this sample may be carry-over from other donors' samples. CDR3 residues: CASSWRGLAEETQYF. CDR3 sequence (DNA): TGCGCCAGCAGCTGGCGGGGACTAGCGGAAGAGACCCAGTACTTC.